A selection of T cell receptor beta chains follows, all from one sample in a study of cytomegalovirus exposure and HLA in healthy donors. Using immunoSEQ multiplex PCR, the repertoire was profiled, and TCRdb retains in-frame clones only, with some absent. The sample yields roughly 100,000 clones, approximately 72% seen once. Material: PBMCs. The receptor source for this set is a man aged 30 to 45 in good health and CMV-seronegative. The CDR3 runs from the conserved cysteine through the conserved F or W. A D gene is named only where the DNA matches it firmly. Size is omitted from some rows. Given values are once, few, many or a class for expanded clones.

DNA: TGTGCCAGCAGTTCCTCAGGACTAGCGGGAGGCGGGGAGCAGTACTTC; CDR3: CASSSSGLAGGGEQYF; J: TRBJ2-7; D: TRBD2; size: NA; V: TRBV6-5
DNA: TGTGCCAGCAGCCCCCGACACCCCGGAAACACCATATATTTT; CDR3: CASSPRHPGNTIYF; J: TRBJ1-3; D: NA; size: NA; V: TRBV9
DNA: TGTGCCAGCAGCTCGGCTAGCGCGAGCACAGATACGCAGTATTTT; CDR3: CASSSASASTDTQYF; J: TRBJ2-3; D: NA; size: NA; V: TRBV5-6
DNA: TGTGCCAGCAGCTCCAACAACGGGAGAGAAGGCTACACCTTC; CDR3: CASSSNNGREGYTF; J: TRBJ1-2; D: NA; size: NA; V: TRBV5-4
DNA: TGTGCCAGCAGCTTGGAGACTAGCACAGATACGCAGTATTTT; CDR3: CASSLETSTDTQYF; J: TRBJ2-3; D: NA; size: once; V: TRBV5-6
DNA: TGTGCCAGTAACATGGGGGGACTAGCGGGATCCGGGGCCAACGTCCTGACTTTC; CDR3: CASNMGGLAGSGANVLTF; J: TRBJ2-6; D: TRBD2; size: few; V: TRBV19
DNA: TGCGCCAGCAGCGCGTGGGGTACAGGGGGCCCCTACAATGAGCAGTTCTTC; CDR3: CASSAWGTGGPYNEQFF; J: TRBJ2-1; D: TRBD1; size: NA; V: TRBV10-1
DNA: TGTGCTAGTGGTCCTCCCACGGGGGGAACCTACAATGAGCAGTTCTTC; CDR3: CASGPPTGGTYNEQFF; J: TRBJ2-1; D: TRBD2; size: NA; V: TRBV12-5
DNA: TGCGCCAGCAGCCAAGGTCTAGCGGGATTCTACGAGCAGTACTTC; CDR3: CASSQGLAGFYEQYF; J: TRBJ2-7; D: TRBD2; size: NA; V: TRBV4-1
DNA: TGCGCCAGCAGCTCCGCGGGGGATACGCAGTATTTT; CDR3: CASSSAGDTQYF; J: TRBJ2-3; D: NA; size: NA; V: TRBV5-1
DNA: TGCGCCAGCAGCCAAGAGGGGGGTCTAGCGGGGGGCAATGAGCAGTTCTTC; CDR3: CASSQEGGLAGGNEQFF; J: TRBJ2-1; D: TRBD2; size: NA; V: TRBV4-1
DNA: TGTGCCAGCAGCTTAGTGCCGGCAACTAATGAAAAACTGTTTTTT; CDR3: CASSLVPATNEKLFF; J: TRBJ1-4; D: NA; size: NA; V: TRBV11-3
DNA: TGTGCCAGTAGTACCGGACAGGGTGGGAACACTGAAGCTTTCTTT; CDR3: CASSTGQGGNTEAFF; J: TRBJ1-1; D: TRBD1; size: NA; V: TRBV19
DNA: TGTGCCAGCAGTTACTCTGGGACAGGGGTCTATGGCTACACCTTC; CDR3: CASSYSGTGVYGYTF; J: TRBJ1-2; D: TRBD1; size: NA; V: TRBV6-5
DNA: TGTGCCAGCACCCTGACAGGGATGGTAGCTTTCTTT; CDR3: CASTLTGMVAFF; J: TRBJ1-1; D: TRBD1; size: NA; V: TRBV25-1
DNA: TGTGCCAGCAGCTTGGCCGGACAGGGAGGACAAGAGACCCAGTACTTC; CDR3: CASSLAGQGGQETQYF; J: TRBJ2-5; D: TRBD1; size: NA; V: TRBV5-4
DNA: TGTGCCAGCAGTTTCGGACTAGCAGCCTCTTACGAGCAGTACTTC; CDR3: CASSFGLAASYEQYF; J: TRBJ2-7; D: TRBD2; size: NA; V: TRBV11-2
DNA: TGCGCCAGCAGCTTCCTGGGAGTCAGCTCCTACGAGCAGTACTTC; CDR3: CASSFLGVSSYEQYF; J: TRBJ2-7; D: NA; size: NA; V: TRBV5-1
DNA: TGTGCCAGCAATTACAGGGGCCCAGGGAACACCGGGGAGCTGTTTTTT; CDR3: CASNYRGPGNTGELFF; J: TRBJ2-2; D: TRBD1; size: NA; V: TRBV2
DNA: TGTGCCAGCAGCTTTGCGGATCAGCCCCAGCATTTT; CDR3: CASSFADQPQHF; J: TRBJ1-5; D: NA; size: NA; V: TRBV7-9
DNA: TGTGCCAGTAGTATTAGGGACAGACCCTACGAGCAGTACTTC; CDR3: CASSIRDRPYEQYF; J: TRBJ2-7; D: TRBD1; size: few; V: TRBV19
DNA: TGCGCCAGCAGCTCGACAGGGGTCTCTGGAAACACCATATATTTT; CDR3: CASSSTGVSGNTIYF; J: TRBJ1-3; D: TRBD1; size: NA; V: TRBV5-1
DNA: TGTGCCAGTAGTCTGGCGGGGGCAGGCTACGAGCAGTACTTC; CDR3: CASSLAGAGYEQYF; J: TRBJ2-7; D: NA; size: NA; V: TRBV19
DNA: TGTGCCAGCAGCCCGGGACAGGGTTTAGTCGCTGAAGCTTTCTTT; CDR3: CASSPGQGLVAEAFF; J: TRBJ1-1; D: TRBD1; size: NA; V: TRBV7-6
DNA: TGTGCCAGCAGTGCCCCCGCGGGGGTGAAAACTGAAGCTTTCTTT; CDR3: CASSAPAGVKTEAFF; J: TRBJ1-1; D: NA; size: NA; V: TRBV28
DNA: TGCAGCGTTACAGGACAGACTTACGAGCAGTACTTC; CDR3: CSVTGQTYEQYF; J: TRBJ2-7; D: NA; size: NA; V: TRBV29-1
DNA: TGCGCCAGCAGCCAACCGGGGGGCTCCTACAATGAGCAGTTCTTC; CDR3: CASSQPGGSYNEQFF; J: TRBJ2-1; D: TRBD2; size: NA; V: TRBV4-3
DNA: TGTGCCAGCAGTGTGGAAAGAGGTGCAGATACGCAGTATTTT; CDR3: CASSVERGADTQYF; J: TRBJ2-3; D: NA; size: NA; V: TRBV6-1
DNA: TGTGCCAGCAAGGGACAGGGGGCGGGAGATACGCAGTATTTT; CDR3: CASKGQGAGDTQYF; J: TRBJ2-3; D: TRBD1; size: NA; V: TRBV25-1
DNA: TGTGCCAGCAGACAGGGATTTGGGAACACTGAAGCTTTCTTT; CDR3: CASRQGFGNTEAFF; J: TRBJ1-1; D: NA; size: NA; V: TRBV27
DNA: TGTGCCAGCAGTGAATATCTACTAACGGGAACTAATGAAAAACTGTTTTTT; CDR3: CASSEYLLTGTNEKLFF; J: TRBJ1-4; D: NA; size: NA; V: TRBV25-1
DNA: TGTGCCAGCAGCGGGGCAGGGGACCTGAACACTGAAGCTTTCTTT; CDR3: CASSGAGDLNTEAFF; J: TRBJ1-1; D: NA; size: NA; V: TRBV9
DNA: TGTGCCAGCAGCGCGGAGGGACTTCAGGACGGCTACACCTTC; CDR3: CASSAEGLQDGYTF; J: TRBJ1-2; D: NA; size: NA; V: TRBV9
DNA: TGTGCCAGTTCGAGACTAGCGGCAACCTACAATGAGCAGTTCTTC; CDR3: CASSRLAATYNEQFF; J: TRBJ2-1; D: TRBD2; size: NA; V: TRBV19
DNA: TGTGCCAGCAGCCTCACGACAGGGCTCGAGCAGTACTTC; CDR3: CASSLTTGLEQYF; J: TRBJ2-7; D: TRBD1; size: NA; V: TRBV7-2
DNA: TGTGCCAGCAGCCTACCCGGGACTAGCTTCGGTGAGCAGTTCTTC; CDR3: CASSLPGTSFGEQFF; J: TRBJ2-1; D: TRBD2; size: NA; V: TRBV7-3
DNA: TGTGCCAGCAATATAGGGGGTAACACCGGGGAGCTGTTTTTT; CDR3: CASNIGGNTGELFF; J: TRBJ2-2; D: NA; size: NA; V: TRBV2
DNA: TGTGCCAGCAGTGTATCGCGGGAGCGGGCAGATACGCAGTATTTT; CDR3: CASSVSRERADTQYF; J: TRBJ2-3; D: TRBD2; size: NA; V: TRBV6-5
DNA: TGTGCCAGCAAAGGAGGACCCTACGGGACCCAGTACTTC; CDR3: CASKGGPYGTQYF; J: TRBJ2-5; D: NA; size: NA; V: TRBV25-1